Detailed here is one T cell receptor beta chain. No antigen is known for it. This record comes from a study of cytomegalovirus exposure and HLA in healthy donors. Amplification used 60 Vbeta primers and 13 Jbeta primers. TCRdb's table, derived via immunoSEQ multiplex PCR, lists solely in-frame clones and lacks some. This sample has 200,000 or so clones, with over 75% found just once. Study conclusions and caveats: Among donors in an Asian-associated ancestry cluster, a later analysis reportedly found fewer N-insertions than the approximately 670-donor mean.

The clonotype comes from a girl aged 2 to 10 in good health and CMV-seronegative. Material for sequencing was PBMCs.

As DNA, the CDR3 is TGTGCCAGCAGTCTTCGGGTGACTTACTACGAGCAGTACTTC. It translates to CASSLRVTYYEQYF. J is TRBJ2-7 and V is TRBV27, with D unclear. CDR3 length: 14 residues. Trimming pared 5 bases from V and 3 bases from J, leaving 14 bases between. Looked up from germline, CDR1 is MNHEY and CDR2 is SMNVEV (reference sequence).